This T cell receptor (beta chain) appears in the sequencing data of a study of regulatory T cells in long-lasting Graves disease. Relying on iRepertoire HTBI primers and Arm-PCR of CDR3 regions, the team built TCR beta libraries. One entry per CDR3 protein results from TCRdb running MiXCR on the multiplex PCR reads. The sample records under 700,000 distinct CDR3 sequences, more than 15% being singletons. Trimming cost V 2 bases and J 8 bases, with 13 bases left between them. The CDR3 contains 14 residues. Germline lookup yields CDR1 MNHNS and CDR2 SASEGT. Time point reported: newly diagnosed GD, antithyroid drugs for less than 3 months. TCR sequences were obtained from RNA taken from PBMCs. In addition, the sample was reused for a study of T cells in Graves' hyperthyroidism and ophthalmopathy.

Source: peripheral blood mononuclear cells (PBMCs), taken at new diagnosis, from a patient treated with antithyroid drugs. This sequence joins TRBV6-1 and TRBJ2-4; possible D gene TRBD2, 6 bases. This sequence originates from a woman between 40 and 65 years old with Graves disease. Written as DNA, the CDR3 is TGTGCCAGCAGTGAACCCGGGACTTCTGACATTCAGTACTTC. Amino acids: CASSEPGTSDIQYF.